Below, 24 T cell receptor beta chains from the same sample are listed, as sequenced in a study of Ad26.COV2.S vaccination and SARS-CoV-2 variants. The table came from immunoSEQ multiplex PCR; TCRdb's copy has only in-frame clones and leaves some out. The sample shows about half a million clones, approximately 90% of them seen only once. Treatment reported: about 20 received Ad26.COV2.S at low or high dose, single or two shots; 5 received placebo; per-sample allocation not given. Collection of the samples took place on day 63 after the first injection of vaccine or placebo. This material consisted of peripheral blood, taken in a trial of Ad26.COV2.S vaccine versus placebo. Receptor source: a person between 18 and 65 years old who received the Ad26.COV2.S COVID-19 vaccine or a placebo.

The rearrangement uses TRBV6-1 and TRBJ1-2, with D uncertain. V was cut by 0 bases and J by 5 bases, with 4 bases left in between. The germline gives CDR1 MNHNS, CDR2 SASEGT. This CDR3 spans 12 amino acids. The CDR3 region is CASSEAIYGYTF. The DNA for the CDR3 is TGTGCCAGCAGTGAAGCGATTTATGGCTACACCTTC.

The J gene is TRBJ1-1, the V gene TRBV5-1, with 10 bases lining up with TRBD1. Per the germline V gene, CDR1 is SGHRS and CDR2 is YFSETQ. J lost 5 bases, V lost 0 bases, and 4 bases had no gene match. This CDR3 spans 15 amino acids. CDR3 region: CASSLAGQGETEAFF. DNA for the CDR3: TGCGCCAGCAGCTTGGCCGGACAGGGGGAGACTGAAGCTTTCTTT.

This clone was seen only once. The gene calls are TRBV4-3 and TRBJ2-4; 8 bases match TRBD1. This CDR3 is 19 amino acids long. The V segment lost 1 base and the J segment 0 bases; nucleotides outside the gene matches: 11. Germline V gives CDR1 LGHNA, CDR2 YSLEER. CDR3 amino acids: CASSQGGRGRDIAKNIQYF. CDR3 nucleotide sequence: TGCGCCAGCAGCCAAGGGGGCAGGGGGCGGGATATAGCCAAAAACATTCAGTACTTC.

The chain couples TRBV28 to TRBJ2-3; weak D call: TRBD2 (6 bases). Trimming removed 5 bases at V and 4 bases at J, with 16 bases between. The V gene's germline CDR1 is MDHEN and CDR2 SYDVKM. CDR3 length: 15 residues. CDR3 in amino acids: CASSLRRGTADTQYF. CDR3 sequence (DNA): TGTGCCAGCAGTCTCCGACGGGGGACCGCAGATACGCAGTATTTT.

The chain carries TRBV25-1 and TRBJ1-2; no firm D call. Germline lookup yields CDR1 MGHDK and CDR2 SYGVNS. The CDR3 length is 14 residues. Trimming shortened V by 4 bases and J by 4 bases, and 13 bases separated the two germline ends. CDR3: CASSADPLVYGYTF. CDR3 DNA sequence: TGTGCCAGCAGTGCTGACCCCCTGGTCTATGGCTACACCTTC.

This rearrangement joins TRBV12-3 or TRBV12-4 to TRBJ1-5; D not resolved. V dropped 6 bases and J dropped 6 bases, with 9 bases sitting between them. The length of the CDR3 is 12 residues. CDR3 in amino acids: CASRESGQPQHF. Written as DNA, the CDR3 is TGTGCCAGCAGGGAGAGTGGTCAGCCCCAGCATTTT.

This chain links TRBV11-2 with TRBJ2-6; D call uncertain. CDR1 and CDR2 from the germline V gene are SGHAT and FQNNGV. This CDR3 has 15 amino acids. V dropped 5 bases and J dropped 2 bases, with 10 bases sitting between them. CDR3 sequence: CASSTWATGANVLTF. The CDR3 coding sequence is TGTGCCAGCAGCACCTGGGCGACTGGGGCCAACGTCCTGACTTTC.

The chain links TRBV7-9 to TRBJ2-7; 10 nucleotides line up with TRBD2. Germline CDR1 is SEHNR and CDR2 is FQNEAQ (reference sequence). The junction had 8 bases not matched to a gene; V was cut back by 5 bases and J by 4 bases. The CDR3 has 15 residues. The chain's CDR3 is CASSLASGSQYEQYF. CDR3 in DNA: TGTGCCAGCAGCCTGGCTAGCGGGAGTCAATACGAGCAGTACTTC. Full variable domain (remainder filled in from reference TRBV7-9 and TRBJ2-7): DTGVSQNPRHKITKRGQNVTFRCDPISEHNRLYWYRQTLGQGPEFLTYFQNEAQLEKSRLLSDRFSAERPKGSFSTLEIQRTEQGDSAMYLCASSLASGSQYEQYFGPGTRLTVT.

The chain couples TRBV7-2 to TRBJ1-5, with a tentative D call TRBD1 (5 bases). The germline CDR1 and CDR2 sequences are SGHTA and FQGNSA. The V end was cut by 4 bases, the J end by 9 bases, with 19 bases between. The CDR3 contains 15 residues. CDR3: CASSSTAGAGGPQHF. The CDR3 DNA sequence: TGTGCCAGCAGCTCGACAGCAGGCGCCGGTGGGCCCCAGCATTTT. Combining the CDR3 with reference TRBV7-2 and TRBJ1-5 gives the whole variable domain GAGVSQSPSNKVTEKGKDVELRCDPISGHTALYWYRQSLGQGLEFLIYFQGNSAPDKSGLPSDRFSAERTGGSVSTLTIQRTQQEDSAVYLCASSSTAGAGGPQHFGDGTRLSIL.

The CDR3 sequence is CASSYYRASNQPQHF. In DNA form, the CDR3 reads TGTGCCAGCAGTTACTACAGGGCCAGCAATCAGCCCCAGCATTTT. The rearrangement links TRBV6-2 or TRBV6-3 to TRBJ1-5; D is possibly TRBD1 (6 bases). The CDR3 extends over 15 amino acids. Trimming cost V 1 base and J 1 base, with 8 bases left between them. Germline CDR1 MNHEY, CDR2 SVGEGT.

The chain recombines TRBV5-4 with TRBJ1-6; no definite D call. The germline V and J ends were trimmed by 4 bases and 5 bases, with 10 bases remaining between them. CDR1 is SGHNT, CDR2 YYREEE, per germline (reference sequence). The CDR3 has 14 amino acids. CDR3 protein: CASSLNLNNSPLHF. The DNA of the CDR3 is TGTGCCAGCAGCCTTAACCTCAATAATTCACCCCTCCACTTT.

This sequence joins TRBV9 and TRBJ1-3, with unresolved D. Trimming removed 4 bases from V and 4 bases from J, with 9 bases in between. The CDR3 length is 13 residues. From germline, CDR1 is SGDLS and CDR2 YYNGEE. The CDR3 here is CASSSSGGNTIYF. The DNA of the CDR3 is TGTGCCAGCAGCTCCAGTGGGGGAAACACCATATATTTT.

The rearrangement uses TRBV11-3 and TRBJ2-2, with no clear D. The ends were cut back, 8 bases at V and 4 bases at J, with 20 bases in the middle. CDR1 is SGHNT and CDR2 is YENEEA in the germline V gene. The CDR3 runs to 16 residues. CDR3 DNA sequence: TGTGCCAGCCCCTTTTTGTCCGGCTTCGCCACCGGGGAGCTGTTTTTT. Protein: CASPFLSGFATGELFF. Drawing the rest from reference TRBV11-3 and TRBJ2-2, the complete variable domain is EAGVVQSPRYKIIEKKQPVAFWCNPISGHNTLYWYLQNLGQGPELLIRYENEEAVDDSQLPKDRFSAERLKGVDSTLKIQPAELGDSAVYLCASPFLSGFATGELFFGEGSRLTVL.

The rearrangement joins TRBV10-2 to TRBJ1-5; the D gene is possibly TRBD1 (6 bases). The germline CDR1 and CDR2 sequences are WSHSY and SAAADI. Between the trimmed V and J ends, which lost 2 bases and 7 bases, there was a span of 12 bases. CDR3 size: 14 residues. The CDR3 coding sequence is TGCGCCAGCAGTGAGATGGGGGGCAGGCAGCCCCAGCATTTT. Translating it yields CASSEMGGRQPQHF.

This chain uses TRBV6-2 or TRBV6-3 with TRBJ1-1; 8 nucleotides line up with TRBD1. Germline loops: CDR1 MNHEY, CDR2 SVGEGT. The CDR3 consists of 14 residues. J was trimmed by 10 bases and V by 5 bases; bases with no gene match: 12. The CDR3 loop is CASSTVRTGPGAFF. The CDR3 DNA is TGTGCCAGCAGTACGGTCCGGACAGGGCCGGGAGCTTTCTTT.

The CDR3 is CASSLKGTSYEQYF. CDR3 DNA: TGTGCCAGCAGCTTGAAGGGCACCTCCTACGAGCAGTACTTC. This chain joins TRBV5-6 and TRBJ2-7; D not resolved. The CDR3 totals 14 residues. Per germline, CDR1 SGHDT and CDR2 YYEEEE. Trimming shortened V by 1 base and J by 0 bases, and 8 bases separated the two germline ends.

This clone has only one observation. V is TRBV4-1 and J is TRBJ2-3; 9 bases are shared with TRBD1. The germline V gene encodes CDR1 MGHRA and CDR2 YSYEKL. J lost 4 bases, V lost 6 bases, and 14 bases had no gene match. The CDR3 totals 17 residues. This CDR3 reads CASRGMQQGAFADTQYF. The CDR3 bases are TGCGCCAGCAGGGGCATGCAACAGGGGGCGTTCGCAGATACGCAGTATTTT.

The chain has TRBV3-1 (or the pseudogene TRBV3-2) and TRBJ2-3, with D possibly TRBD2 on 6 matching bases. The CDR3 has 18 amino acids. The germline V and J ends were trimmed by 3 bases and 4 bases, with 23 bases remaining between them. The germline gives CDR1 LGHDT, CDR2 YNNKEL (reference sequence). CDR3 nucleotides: TGTGCCAGCAGCCAGAATCCGGCCGCCCACCCGGGGGCAGATACGCAGTATTTT. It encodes CASSQNPAAHPGADTQYF.

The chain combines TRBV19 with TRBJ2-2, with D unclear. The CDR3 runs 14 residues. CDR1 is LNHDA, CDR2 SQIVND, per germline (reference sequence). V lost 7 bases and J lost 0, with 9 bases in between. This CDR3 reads CASTLRSNTGELFF. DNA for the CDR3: TGTGCCAGTACCCTGAGATCGAACACCGGGGAGCTGTTTTTT.

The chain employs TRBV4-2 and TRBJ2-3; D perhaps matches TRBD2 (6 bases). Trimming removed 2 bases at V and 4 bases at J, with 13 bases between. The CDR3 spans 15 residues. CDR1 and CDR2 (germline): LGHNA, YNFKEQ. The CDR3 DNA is TGTGCCAGCAGCCAAAATCCCGGGACTCCAGATACGCAGTATTTT. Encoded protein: CASSQNPGTPDTQYF.

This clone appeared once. The CDR3 DNA reads as TGTGCCAGCGCTCGGGTCTCCGGGGAGCTGTTTTTT. This gives the protein CASARVSGELFF. The chain combines TRBV4-2 with TRBJ2-2; unclear D gene. Germline V gives CDR1 LGHNA, CDR2 YNFKEQ. The length of the CDR3 is 12 residues. Trimming took off 8 bases at V and 6 bases at J, with 10 bases between the two ends.

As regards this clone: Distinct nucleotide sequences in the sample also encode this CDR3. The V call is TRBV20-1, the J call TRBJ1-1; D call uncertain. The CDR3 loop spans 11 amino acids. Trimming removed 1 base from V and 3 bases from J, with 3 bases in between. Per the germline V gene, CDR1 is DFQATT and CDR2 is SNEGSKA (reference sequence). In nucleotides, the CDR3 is TGCAGTGCTAGAGTGGACACTGAAGCTTTCTTT. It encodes CSARVDTEAFF.

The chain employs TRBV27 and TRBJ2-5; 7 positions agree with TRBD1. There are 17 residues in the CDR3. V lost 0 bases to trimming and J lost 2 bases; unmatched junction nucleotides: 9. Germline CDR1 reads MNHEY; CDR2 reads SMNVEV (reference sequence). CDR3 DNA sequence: TGTGCCAGCAGTTTATCGCGACAGGGAACCCTGCAAGAGACCCAGTACTTC. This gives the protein CASSLSRQGTLQETQYF.

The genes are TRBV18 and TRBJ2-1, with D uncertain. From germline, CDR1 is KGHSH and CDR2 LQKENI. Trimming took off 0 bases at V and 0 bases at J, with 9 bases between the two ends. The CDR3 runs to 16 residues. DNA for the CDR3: TGTGCCAGCTCACCACCGAGCATATCCTCCTACAATGAGCAGTTCTTC. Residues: CASSPPSISSYNEQFF.